The 14 T cell receptor beta chains in this list originate from one sample, sequenced in a study of shared clonotypes between healthy human individuals. TCRdb's copy holds only in-frame clones and misses some; the assay was immunoSEQ multiplex PCR. The sample includes 2 million to 3 million clones, over 85% of them seen just once. The sequencing input was naive CD4+ T cells from PBMCs. Subset reported: CD45RA+ positively selected. Receptors were obtained from a man between 18 and 29 years old in good health. Some clones in this sample may be carry-over from other donors' samples.

This clone was seen only once. This CDR3 is CASSRRTLAYGYTF. CDR3 nucleotides: TGTGCCAGCAGCCGCAGGACCCTAGCCTATGGCTACACCTTC. The rearrangement joins TRBV14 to TRBJ1-2; no reliable D call. The CDR3 has 14 amino acids. Germline V CDR1 and CDR2: SGHDN, FVKESK. V lost 4 bases and J 4 bases, leaving 13 bases between the germline ends. Full variable domain (missing parts from reference TRBV14 and TRBJ1-2): EAGVTQFPSHSVIEKGQTVTLRCDPISGHDNLYWYRRVMGKEIKFLLHFVKESKQDESGMPNNRFLAERTGGTYSTLKVQPAELEDSGVYFCASSRRTLAYGYTFGSGTRLTVV.

V is TRBV11-3 and J is TRBJ2-3; 8 bases are a match to TRBD2. The V gene end was trimmed by 4 bases and the J gene end by 3 bases; junction bases not matched to a gene: 9. CDR1 SGHNT and CDR2 YENEEA come from the germline V gene. The CDR3 loop spans 16 amino acids. The CDR3 nucleotides are TGTGCCAGCAGCTCGAGCCCTGGGACTAGTACAGATACGCAGTATTTT. Its translation: CASSSSPGTSTDTQYF.

The genes are TRBV11-2 and TRBJ1-1, with D possibly matching TRBD1 (5 bases). This CDR3 comprises 14 residues. The V end was cut by 0 bases, the J end by 4 bases, with 9 bases between. Per germline, CDR1 SGHAT and CDR2 FQNNGV. CDR3 in DNA: TGTGCCAGCAGCTTAGACAGGGACTCCACTGAAGCTTTCTTT. It translates to CASSLDRDSTEAFF. The full variable domain, completed using reference TRBV11-2 and TRBJ1-1, is EAGVAQSPRYKIIEKRQSVAFWCNPISGHATLYWYQQILGQGPKLLIQFQNNGVVDDSQLPKDRFSAERLKGVDSTLKIQPAKLEDSAVYLCASSLDRDSTEAFFGQGTRLTVV.

This chain uses TRBV6-1 with TRBJ1-3; D gene uncertain. The CDR3 totals 16 residues. Germline-derived CDR1 and CDR2 are MNHNS and SASEGT. The V gene lost 4 bases and the J gene lost 3 bases, with 16 bases spanning the gap. The CDR3 protein is CASSVLEGGYGNTIYF. Written as DNA, the CDR3 is TGTGCCAGCAGTGTTCTCGAGGGTGGATATGGAAACACCATATATTTT.

V usage is TRBV5-4 and J usage is TRBJ2-2; the D is unclear. The CDR3 is made up of 12 amino acids. Germline lookup yields CDR1 SGHNT and CDR2 YYREEE (reference sequence). V lost 1 base and J 3 bases, leaving 1 base between the germline ends. DNA for the CDR3: TGTGCCAGCAGCTTGTACACCGGGGAGCTGTTTTTT. It translates to CASSLYTGELFF.

For this clone: Other DNA variants within this sample encode the same CDR3. V is TRBV5-1 and J is TRBJ2-2; 9 bases match TRBD2. CDR3 size: 15 residues. CDR1 and CDR2 (germline): SGHRS, YFSETQ. After removal of 0 bases from V and 4 bases from J, the junction contained 1 base not matched to a gene. The CDR3 DNA sequence: TGCGCCAGCAGCTTGGCAGCGGGAGGCACCGGGGAGCTGTTTTTT. Protein: CASSLAAGGTGELFF.

This chain joins TRBV2 and TRBJ2-4; 8 bases are shared with TRBD2. J gave up 3 bases and V 4 bases, and 8 bases lay outside the gene matches. Germline V CDR1 and CDR2: SNHLY, FYNNEI. The CDR3 spans 16 residues. CDR3 in DNA: TGTGCCAGCAGTGGATTTAGCGGGATAGTCAAAAACATTCAGTACTTC. It encodes CASSGFSGIVKNIQYF.

The genes are TRBV14 and TRBJ2-1; 9 nucleotides agree with TRBD1. Germline-derived CDR1 and CDR2 are SGHDN and FVKESK. V shed 2 bases, J shed 5 bases, and the junction held 7 bases outside the gene matches. The CDR3 consists of 16 residues. CDR3 sequence reads: CASSQKPGQGNNEQFF. The CDR3 DNA reads TGTGCCAGCAGCCAAAAACCGGGACAGGGAAACAATGAGCAGTTCTTC.

The chain couples TRBV6-1 to TRBJ2-7; 7 positions match TRBD2. Germline values: CDR1 MNHNS, CDR2 SASEGT. With 0 bases clipped from V and 0 bases from J, the junction kept 8 bases outside the gene matches. This CDR3 is 17 amino acids long. CDR3 amino acids: CASSEARASGYSYEQYF. The CDR3 DNA sequence: TGTGCCAGCAGTGAAGCCAGGGCTAGCGGATACTCCTACGAGCAGTACTTC.

This clone occurred once. The gene calls are TRBV28 and TRBJ2-5; D is unresolved. Germline CDR1 and CDR2: MDHEN and SYDVKM. The CDR3 sequence is 14 residues long. Trimming pared 6 bases from V and 5 bases from J, leaving 16 bases between. The chain's CDR3 is CASRSASPVETQYF. The CDR3 DNA reads as TGTGCCAGCAGGAGCGCCTCGCCCGTGGAGACCCAGTACTTC.

The chain recombines TRBV28 with TRBJ2-2, with 8 bases aligning to TRBD2. CDR3 length equals 15 residues. Germline trimming cut 7 bases from V and 5 bases from J; bases unmatched to any gene: 9. Germline CDR1 MDHEN, CDR2 SYDVKM. The CDR3 loop is CASTTGGSLTGELFF. The DNA of the CDR3 is TGTGCCAGCACTACGGGGGGGTCATTGACCGGGGAGCTGTTTTTT.

The rearrangement joins TRBV7-3 to TRBJ2-1; no firm D call. Trimming removed 0 bases from V and 3 bases from J, with 6 bases in between. Per germline, CDR1 SGHTA and CDR2 FQGTGA. CDR3 length: 14 amino acids. In DNA form, the CDR3 reads TGTGCCAGCAGCTTAACTAGCTTCTACAATGAGCAGTTCTTC. Translation: CASSLTSFYNEQFF.

The rearrangement joins TRBV6-6 to TRBJ2-7, with D possibly being TRBD1 or TRBD2 (5 bases each). The V gene's germline CDR1 is MNHNY and CDR2 SVGAGI (reference sequence). The CDR3 runs to 16 residues. Trimming stripped 0 bases from V and 3 bases from J, with 15 bases between. The CDR3 loop reads CASSYSRGAIGYEQYF. CDR3 DNA: TGTGCCAGCAGTTACTCTCGGGGCGCCATAGGCTACGAGCAGTACTTC.

The CDR3 DNA reads as TGTGCCAGCAGTTTAAGGGACCTCCCCGAGGGCACTGAAGCTTTCTTT. Its translation is CASSLRDLPEGTEAFF. The chain combines TRBV28 with TRBJ1-1, with D perhaps TRBD1 (5 bases). This CDR3 is 16 amino acids long. Per the germline V gene, CDR1 is MDHEN and CDR2 is SYDVKM. V lost 2 bases and J 4 bases, leaving 17 bases between the germline ends.